What follows is one T cell receptor beta chain and its context. Its antigen is not identified. Sequenced by immunoSEQ multiplex PCR; TCRdb stores in-frame clones only, minus some. The table records tens of thousands of clones, 45% to 60% of them present only once. This record belongs to a study of cytotoxic CD8 clonotypes in ibrutinib-treated CLL. Study-level background: Productive templates per sample averaged roughly 230,000; productive rearrangements, some 99,000. General study results and limits: The study found public clonotypes uncommon, contracting or stable on treatment. Clonality climbed at ibrutinib response, then dropped toward baseline at progression.

There are 16 residues in the CDR3. V lost 4 bases and J lost 5; bases outside the gene matches: 9. CDR1 is SGHRS and CDR2 is YFSETQ in the germline V gene. The V gene is TRBV5-1, the J gene TRBJ2-2, with 9 bases aligning to TRBD1. The sample was PBMCs, taken before ibrutinib treatment. This TCR came from a human donor with chronic lymphocytic leukemia. The CDR3 spells CASSAAGQGWTGELFF. The CDR3 nucleotides read TGCGCCAGCAGCGCGGCCGGACAGGGGTGGACCGGGGAGCTGTTTTTT.